Listed below are T cell receptor beta chains from one sample, sequenced in a study of blood T cells in healthy people across ages. TCRdb itself ran the 5' RACE reads through MiXCR, one entry per CDR3 protein. The sample holds around 600,000 distinct CDR3 sequences; around half are singletons and the top ten take 20% to 25%. Sequenced: blood. The receptors derive from a man older than 75 in good health. The CDR3 runs from the conserved cysteine through the conserved F or W. Fields, in order: V gene, D gene, J gene, clone size, CDR3 DNA, CDR3 protein. The D gene is left open where the match is weak. Clone size is given for some rows only: seen once, a few or many times, or a class if the clone is expanded.

TRBV29-1	.	TRBJ1-2	.	TGCAGCGTTGCCGAGGGTGGTGGCTACACCTTC	CSVAEGGGYTF
TRBV10-2	TRBD2	TRBJ2-2	.	TGCGCCAGCAGTGGCACTGGACTAGCGGGAGCCGGGACCGGGGAGCTGTTTTTT	CASSGTGLAGAGTGELFF
TRBV29-1	.	TRBJ2-1	few	TGCAGCGCACTTACAGCGGAGAATGAGCAGTTCTTC	CSALTAENEQFF
TRBV7-8	TRBD1	TRBJ1-2	few	TGTGCCAGCAGCTTAGGGGGACAGGGGGCAGGCTATGGCTACACCTTC	CASSLGGQGAGYGYTF
TRBV20-1	TRBD1	TRBJ2-7	once	TGCAGGCCCTGGGACAGGGGATACGAGCAGTACTTC	CRPWDRGYEQYF
TRBV10-3	TRBD1	TRBJ1-1	.	TGTGCCATCAGTAGTGACAGGGAAGCGAACACTGAAGCTTTCTTT	CAISSDREANTEAFF
TRBV20-1	TRBD2	TRBJ2-7	few	TGCAGTGCTTTCCGCGGGGGAGATGGGCAGTACTTC	CSAFRGGDGQYF
TRBV30	.	TRBJ1-4	.	TGTGCCTGGAGGGACAGAACGCGCGCAACTAATGAAAAACTGTTTTTT	CAWRDRTRATNEKLFF
TRBV7-2	.	TRBJ1-6	.	TGTGCCAGCAGCTACCGAACAGGGTACGGTTCACCCCTCCACTTT	CASSYRTGYGSPLHF
TRBV4-1	.	TRBJ2-3	once	TGCGCCAGCAGCCAAGATGGAACGGGAGCGGCTACAGATACGCAGTATTTT	CASSQDGTGAATDTQYF
TRBV20-1	.	TRBJ1-2	.	TGCAGTGTTAGAATGGAAAATGGTGGCTACACCTTC	CSVRMENGGYTF
TRBV7-9	.	TRBJ2-7	.	TGTGCCAGCAGGGTCATATCAGGGAGCTCCTACAATGAGCAGTACTTC	CASRVISGSSYNEQYF
TRBV6-5	.	TRBJ1-6	many	TGTGCCAGCAGCAGGCGGCTCCCAGGGCGGAATTCACCCCTCCACTTT	CASSRRLPGRNSPLHF
TRBV9	.	TRBJ1-1	.	TGTGCCAGCAGCGTAGCCCCAGGACTGAAAAAAGCTTTCTTT	CASSVAPGLKKAFF
TRBV5-5	.	TRBJ1-1	.	TGTGCCAGCAGCTTGGCCCTCAGGTCCACTGAAGCTTTCTTT	CASSLALRSTEAFF
TRBV7-2	.	TRBJ1-5	.	TGTGCCAGCAGCCGCTTGCTACAGGCCCAGCCCCAGCATTTT	CASSRLLQAQPQHF
TRBV20-1	.	TRBJ1-2	.	TGCAGTGCCAAGCCAGGGTTCCCCTATGGCTACACCTTC	CSAKPGFPYGYTF
TRBV20-1	TRBD2	TRBJ2-1	.	TGCAGTGCTAGAACCTTGGGATTAGCGGGAGTCGGGGTCAATGAGCAGTTCTTC	CSARTLGLAGVGVNEQFF
TRBV5-6	.	TRBJ2-7	.	TGTGCCAGCAGCTTGGGAGTCCGGCGGGATGAGCAGTACTTC	CASSLGVRRDEQYF
TRBV20-1	.	TRBJ2-3	many	TGCAGTGCTAGAAGGATTGCAGATACGCAGTATTTT	CSARRIADTQYF
TRBV6-6	.	TRBJ1-4	many	TGTGCCAGCAGAATTCGAGGACAGTTTAATGAAAAACTGTTTTTT	CASRIRGQFNEKLFF
TRBV6-6	TRBD1	TRBJ2-5	.	TGTGCCGGGTCGACAGGGCCCCAAGAGACCCAGTACTTC	CAGSTGPQETQYF
TRBV7-2	.	TRBJ2-5	.	TGTGCCAGCAGCTCCTATCCGGAGACCCAGTACTTC	CASSSYPETQYF
TRBV20-1	.	TRBJ2-1	few	TGCAGTGCTCCGCGTACTAGTAATGAGCAGTTCTTC	CSAPRTSNEQFF
TRBV9	TRBD2	TRBJ2-3	.	TGTGCCAGCAGCGTAGAAGGACTAGCCTGGGGCACAGATACGCAGTATTTT	CASSVEGLAWGTDTQYF
TRBV20-1	TRBD2	TRBJ2-4	once	TGCAGTGCTAGAGATACGGGACTAGCGAGGGTTCAGTACTTC	CSARDTGLARVQYF
TRBV24-1	TRBD1	TRBJ2-1	.	TGTGCCACCAGCAGACAGGGGGCTGGGCCCTACAATGAGCAGTTCTTC	CATSRQGAGPYNEQFF
TRBV6-2/TRBV6-3	TRBD2	TRBJ2-2	.	TGTGCCAGCAGTTACGGACTAGCGTACACCGGGGAGCTGTTTTTT	CASSYGLAYTGELFF
TRBV2	TRBD1	TRBJ1-2	few	TGTGCCAGTACAACTAGGGACAGAATTAACTATGGCTACACCTTC	CASTTRDRINYGYTF
TRBV7-2	TRBD2	TRBJ2-7	.	TGTGCCAGCAGCTTAACAGCTTCTAGCGGGCAATACGAGCAGTACTTC	CASSLTASSGQYEQYF
TRBV20-1	TRBD2	TRBJ2-7	few	TGCAGTGCACACCCTAGCGGGGCCCACGAGCAGTACTTC	CSAHPSGAHEQYF
TRBV29-1	.	TRBJ2-6	few	TGCAGCGTCCTAGGGGGAGTCTCTGGGGCCAACGTCCTGACTTTC	CSVLGGVSGANVLTF
TRBV10-2	TRBD1	TRBJ2-3	.	TGCGCCAGCAGCCAAGGACAGGGGGTCACAGATACGCAGTATTTT	CASSQGQGVTDTQYF
TRBV7-9	TRBD2	TRBJ2-5	.	TGTGCCAGCAGCCTCCTGACTAGCGGGCCCAGGACCCAGTACTTC	CASSLLTSGPRTQYF
TRBV20-1	.	TRBJ2-7	few	TGCAGTGCTAGAGATCAAAGGGTACGGCGGGGAACTCAACAGAACTACGAGCAGTACTTC	CSARDQRVRRGTQQNYEQYF
TRBV7-3	TRBD1	TRBJ1-2	.	TGTGCCAGCAGCGGGACAGGGGGGAATGGCTACACCTTC	CASSGTGGNGYTF
TRBV5-5	TRBD2	TRBJ2-1	.	TGTGCCAGCAGCTTGGCCCCTAGCGGAGAGTACAATGGACAGTTCTTC	CASSLAPSGEYNGQFF
TRBV3-1	.	TRBJ2-7	few	TGTGCCAGCAGCCCGGACAACCTTATATACGAGCAGTACTTC	CASSPDNLIYEQYF
TRBV27	TRBD1	TRBJ2-7	.	TGTGCCAGCGCCAGGGACAGGGGCAACGAGCAGTACTTC	CASARDRGNEQYF
TRBV5-6	.	TRBJ2-7	.	TGTGCCAGCAGCTCTGTCAGGCTTAGCCAGCCCTACGAGCAGTACTTC	CASSSVRLSQPYEQYF
TRBV19	.	TRBJ2-3	.	TGTGCCAGTAGTATTGACAGATCTAGCACAGATACGCAGTATTTT	CASSIDRSSTDTQYF
TRBV6-2/TRBV6-3	.	TRBJ2-7	.	TGTGCCAGCACCGGGACTGGGTTCTACGAGCAGTACTTC	CASTGTGFYEQYF
TRBV6-6	.	TRBJ1-2	many	TGTGCCAGCAGATACTATGGCTACACCTTC	CASRYYGYTF
TRBV20-1	.	TRBJ2-1	.	TGCAGTGCTAGAGACCCTGCCTCCTACAATGAGCAGTTCTTC	CSARDPASYNEQFF
TRBV12-3/TRBV12-4	.	TRBJ1-2	few	TGTGCCAGCAGGGCGTTCAGGTTAACCTATGGCTACACCTTC	CASRAFRLTYGYTF
TRBV20-1	.	TRBJ2-7	.	TGCAGTGCTAGTGCCACTTCCTACGAGCAGTACTTC	CSASATSYEQYF
TRBV7-2	.	TRBJ1-6	.	TGTGCCAGCAGTCCCAGTGGGAACCGAAATTCACCCCTCCACTTT	CASSPSGNRNSPLHF
TRBV9	.	TRBJ1-1	.	TGTGCCGGCAGCGGGGGGGGCAGGGTAGGTGGTAAGGACACTGAAGCTTTCTTT	CAGSGGGRVGGKDTEAFF
TRBV20-1	.	TRBJ2-7	.	TGCAGTGCTAGAGATCCAGGGAAACCTTTGGGGGACGAGCAGTACTTC	CSARDPGKPLGDEQYF
TRBV6-2/TRBV6-3	.	TRBJ1-1	.	TGTGCCACCAAAGATGGGAACACTGAAGCTTTCTTT	CATKDGNTEAFF
TRBV4-3	TRBD2	TRBJ2-3	few	TGCGCCAGCAGCCGCACTACGGGACTAGCGGGGGCTAGCACAGATACGCAGTATTTT	CASSRTTGLAGASTDTQYF
TRBV29-1	TRBD2	TRBJ2-1	once	TGCAGCGCATTAGCGGGAGTTGTTTCTGGAGGTGAGCAGTTCTTC	CSALAGVVSGGEQFF